The 13 T cell receptor beta chains given below trace back to one sample, sequenced in a study of T cells after yellow fever vaccination (dated by TCRdb to between 2018 and 2020). The sample's treatment or condition label is to be understood as: live attenuated yellow fever vaccine strain. Receptor amplification or capture employed 5' RACE. The reads were generated on an Illumina NovaSeq 6000. TCRdb reprocessed the public reads (quality trimming at Q25 with fastp, clone calling with MiXCR) and kept in-frame beta chains. Under each unique CDR3 protein, matching rows form one entry showing the most common genes and DNA. The sample table records around 320,000 distinct CDR3 sequences; 3.5% to 4.5% of these occur just once. The biggest ten clones account for less than 20% of the sample. Sequencing was performed on PBMCs, taken 15 days after the yellow fever booster vaccination. Receptors originate from a man between 18 and 35 years old who received the YFV17D yellow fever vaccine.

The J gene is TRBJ2-1, the V gene TRBV20-1, with TRBD2 identical over 10 bases. V lost 5 bases, J lost 3 bases, and 4 bases stayed unmatched. The CDR3 consists of 14 residues. Germline values: CDR1 DFQATT, CDR2 SNEGSKA (reference sequence). DNA of the CDR3: TGCAGTGCTTTTCTAGCGGGGGTCTACAATGAGCAGTTCTTC. This encodes CSAFLAGVYNEQFF.

The genes are TRBV2 and TRBJ2-6, with 9 positions matching TRBD1. V dropped 7 bases and J dropped 1; count of bases not matched to a gene: 8. Germline CDR1 SNHLY, CDR2 FYNNEI. The CDR3 contains 17 residues. The chain's CDR3 is CASNPGQGFSGANVLTF. As DNA, the CDR3 is TGTGCCAGCAACCCGGGACAGGGTTTTTCTGGGGCCAACGTCCTGACTTTC.

This clonotype occurred a few times. This chain connects TRBV6-2 or TRBV6-3 to TRBJ2-2; 9 bases align to TRBD1. Germline loops: CDR1 MNHEY, CDR2 SVGEGT. The CDR3 extends over 15 amino acids. The ends lost 6 bases at V and 5 bases at J; junction bases unmatched: 7. CDR3 amino acids: CASRPDRGETGELFF. CDR3 in DNA: TGTGCCAGCAGACCGGACAGGGGAGAGACCGGGGAGCTGTTTTTT.

V is TRBV20-1 and J is TRBJ2-4; no clear D. Trimming took off 5 bases at V and 9 bases at J, with 11 bases between the two ends. Germline CDR1 is DFQATT and CDR2 is SNEGSKA (reference sequence). The CDR3 consists of 11 residues. In DNA form, the CDR3 reads TGCAGTGCTTATCTGGCTCCCATTCAGTACTTC. It translates to CSAYLAPIQYF.

The rearrangement uses TRBV2 and TRBJ2-7, with D perhaps TRBD2 (6 bases). CDR1 is SNHLY, CDR2 FYNNEI, per germline. Trimming shortened V by 8 bases and J by 4 bases, and 18 bases separated the two germline ends. CDR3 length: 14 residues. The CDR3 sequence: CASAGSGRFYEQYV. The CDR3 DNA reads TGTGCCAGCGCGGGGAGTGGAAGGTTTTACGAGCAGTACGTC.

The table lists this clonotype with a few counts. This sequence joins TRBV7-9 and TRBJ2-7, with D possibly TRBD1 on 5 matching bases. The CDR3 totals 12 residues. Trimming shortened V by 5 bases and J by 6 bases, and 11 bases separated the two germline ends. Germline CDR1 SEHNR, CDR2 FQNEAQ (reference sequence). CDR3 sequence reads: CASSEDSGEQYF. DNA of the CDR3: TGTGCCAGCAGCGAAGACAGTGGCGAGCAGTACTTC.

There are many counts of this clonotype. This chain joins TRBV12-3 or TRBV12-4 and TRBJ1-2; D is undetermined. The CDR3 is 13 amino acids. The V end lost 5 bases, the J end lost 4 bases, and 11 bases lay between the germline ends. The CDR3 DNA follows: TGTGCCAGCAGTGCCTTTGGAGGCTATGGCTACACCTTC. Protein: CASSAFGGYGYTF.

This clonotype was observed many times. The chain joins TRBV7-2 to TRBJ1-5; maybe TRBD1 (6 bases). The CDR3 contains 15 residues. V was cut by 6 bases and J by 0 bases, with 12 bases left in between. Germline V lookup: CDR1 SGHTA, CDR2 FQGNSA. The CDR3 sequence: CASSSQGYSNQPQHF. The CDR3 nucleotides are TGTGCCAGCAGTTCACAGGGTTATAGCAATCAGCCCCAGCATTTT.

This clonotype was picked up many times. V and J are TRBV5-1 and TRBJ2-2; D is undetermined. The CDR3 is 13 residues long. CDR1 SGHRS and CDR2 YFSETQ come from the germline V gene. Trimming removed 3 bases at V and 5 bases at J, with 8 bases between. Here the CDR3 DNA reads TGCGCCAGCAGCTCCTTATCTACCGGGGAGCTGTTTTTT. Translation gives CASSSLSTGELFF.

The chain recombines TRBV5-4 with TRBJ2-2, with 8 bases lining up with TRBD1. This CDR3 has 15 amino acids. Germline-derived CDR1 and CDR2 are SGHNT and YYREEE (reference sequence). Germline trimming cut 4 bases from V and 3 bases from J; bases unmatched to any gene: 5. This CDR3 is CASSRGQGHTGELFF. CDR3 nucleotides: TGTGCCAGCAGCCGCGGACAGGGTCACACCGGGGAGCTGTTTTTT.

This clonotype has a handful of counts. V gene TRBV19 combines with J gene TRBJ1-2; the match to TRBD1 covers 8 bases. V lost 5 bases to trimming and J lost 6 bases; unmatched junction nucleotides: 8. Looked up from germline, CDR1 is LNHDA and CDR2 is SQIVND (reference sequence). This CDR3 comprises 14 residues. Here the CDR3 DNA reads TGTGCCAGTAGTCCCCGGACAGGGCGGAATGGCTACACCTTC. Its translation: CASSPRTGRNGYTF.

The rearrangement uses TRBV18 and TRBJ1-2, with D perhaps TRBD1 (5 bases). CDR1 and CDR2 from the germline V gene are KGHSH and LQKENI. The CDR3 totals 15 residues. V lost 9 bases, J lost 1 base, and 18 bases lay in between. The CDR3 loop is CASSGAPGNNYGYTF. DNA for the CDR3: TGTGCCAGTTCAGGCGCTCCAGGGAATAACTATGGCTACACCTTC.

This clonotype was seen ten or more times. The chain combines TRBV4-1 with TRBJ1-2; a possible D gene is TRBD1 (5 bases). CDR3 length equals 18 residues. CDR1 MGHRA and CDR2 YSYEKL come from the germline V gene. V was clipped by 4 bases and J by 0 bases, with 21 bases between them. This CDR3 is CASSRLQGKGRTNYGYTF. CDR3 nucleotides: TGCGCCAGCAGCCGCCTCCAGGGAAAGGGGCGAACTAACTATGGCTACACCTTC.